Listed here are 28 T cell receptor beta chains from one sample, sequenced in a study of T-cell memory formation after mild COVID-19. A single record per CDR3 protein comes from TCRdb applying MiXCR to the 5' RACE reads. In the table there are 340,000 or so distinct CDR3 sequences, 10% to 15% of which are singletons. The source material was PBMCs or a T cell subset sorted from them (not recorded which). The receptors originated from a man between 18 and 29 years old who had mild COVID-19 (a few samples of this study predate the infection). Cell type and time point are not known.

This clonotype came up many times. The CDR3 DNA is TGTGCCAGCAGCTTGGACGGTAGCAATCAGCCCCAGCATTTT. This translates into CASSLDGSNQPQHF. V gene TRBV5-6 combines with J gene TRBJ1-5; no reliable D call. The CDR3 contains 14 residues. Trimming shortened V by 0 bases and J by 0 bases, and 4 bases separated the two germline ends. CDR1 SGHDT and CDR2 YYEEEE come from the germline V gene.

This clonotype was found a few times. The chain is built from TRBV28 and TRBJ2-5; tentatively, D is TRBD1 (5 bases). The germline CDR1 and CDR2 sequences are MDHEN and SYDVKM. The CDR3 extends over 16 amino acids. Trimming took off 4 bases at V and 3 bases at J, with 18 bases between the two ends. The CDR3 DNA reads TGTGCCAGCAGTTACGTCTCCAGGGTGGTCGAAGAGACCCAGTACTTC. This codes for CASSYVSRVVEETQYF.

This clonotype turned up a few times. This chain joins TRBV7-2 and TRBJ2-1, with a tentative D call TRBD2 (7 bases). The V gene's germline CDR1 is SGHTA and CDR2 FQGNSA. The V gene lost 3 bases and the J gene lost 5 bases, with 17 bases spanning the gap. The CDR3 is 16 residues long. CDR3 loop: CASSFPGLGGDNEQFF. CDR3 coding DNA: TGTGCCAGCAGCTTTCCCGGACTAGGGGGGGACAATGAGCAGTTCTTC.

The J gene is TRBJ1-3, the V gene TRBV7-2; no reliable D call. CDR3 length: 15 residues. V dropped 1 base and J dropped 0 bases, with 7 bases sitting between them. Germline V CDR1 and CDR2: SGHTA, FQGNSA. CDR3: CASSLGTSSGNTIYF. As DNA, the CDR3 is TGTGCCAGCAGCTTAGGCACCTCCTCTGGAAACACCATATATTTT.

This clonotype was detected only a few times. The chain is built from TRBV7-2 and TRBJ2-1, with 9 bases fitting TRBD1. J gave up 3 bases and V 6 bases, and 9 bases lay outside the gene matches. The CDR3 spans 16 residues. From germline, CDR1 is SGHTA and CDR2 FQGNSA. For the CDR3, the DNA is TGTGCCAGCAGTCACGACGACAGGGGGATCTACAATGAGCAGTTCTTC. Its protein product is CASSHDDRGIYNEQFF.

The chain joins TRBV6-5 to TRBJ2-3; 7 bases fit TRBD2. CDR3 length equals 13 residues. Trimming removed 8 bases from V and 6 bases from J; junction bases left unmatched: 8. Germline CDR1 is MNHEY and CDR2 is SVGAGI. This CDR3 reads CASGDYKSDTQYF. The CDR3 DNA is TGTGCCAGCGGGGACTATAAAAGCGATACGCAGTATTTT.

The gene calls are TRBV12-3 or TRBV12-4 and TRBJ1-5, with D possibly being TRBD1 (5 bases). This CDR3 contains 13 residues. Trimming took 4 bases from V and 7 from J, leaving 11 bases between them. CDR3 nucleotide sequence: TGTGCCAGCAGTTCGACGTGGGGGCAGCCCCAGCATTTT. It is translated as CASSSTWGQPQHF.

This clonotype was seen only a few times. This chain connects TRBV7-6 to TRBJ2-3; possibly TRBD1 or TRBD2 for D (6 bases each). CDR1 is SGHVS and CDR2 is FNYEAQ in the germline V gene. V lost 5 bases and J lost 0, with 18 bases in between. The CDR3 totals 17 residues. In DNA form, the CDR3 reads TGTGCCAGCAGCGACGGGGGCAGGGACACTAGCACAGATACGCAGTATTTT. Translating it yields CASSDGGRDTSTDTQYF.

In its sample, this clonotype was seen a few times. The V gene is TRBV7-8, the J gene TRBJ1-5; the D is unclear. The ends were cut back, 5 bases at V and 1 base at J, with 9 bases in the middle. The CDR3 length is 14 residues. CDR1 and CDR2 (germline): SGHVS, FQNEAQ. CDR3 residues: CASSPRQSNQPQHF. CDR3 DNA sequence: TGTGCCAGCAGCCCCCGGCAGAGCAATCAGCCCCAGCATTTT.

There are many counts of this clonotype. This chain joins TRBV7-9 and TRBJ2-1; D is unclear. This CDR3 has 12 residues. Trimming removed 5 bases at V and 10 bases at J, with 12 bases between. Germline lookup yields CDR1 SEHNR and CDR2 FQNEAQ (reference sequence). The CDR3, as DNA: TGTGCCAGCAGCGGGGATGAGTGGGAGCAGTTCTTC. The encoded protein is CASSGDEWEQFF.

This chain uses TRBV6-5 with TRBJ1-5; D may be TRBD1 (5 bases). The V gene's germline CDR1 is MNHEY and CDR2 SVGAGI. Trimming took 5 bases from V and 0 from J, leaving 8 bases between them. The CDR3 is made up of 14 amino acids. CDR3 in amino acids: CASSGGSSNQPQHF. CDR3 coding DNA: TGTGCCAGCAGTGGGGGTTCTAGCAATCAGCCCCAGCATTTT.

This clonotype was observed a few times. The chain carries TRBV20-1 and TRBJ1-1; D gene ambiguous. The CDR3 is made up of 12 amino acids. The V end lost 7 bases, the J end lost 4 bases, and 13 bases lay between the germline ends. CDR1 is DFQATT and CDR2 is SNEGSKA in the germline V gene (reference sequence). CDR3 sequence (DNA): TGCAGTGGCAGGCAAGGAGCCACTGAAGCTTTCTTT. The encoded protein is CSGRQGATEAFF.

This clonotype was seen a handful of times. The chain uses TRBV7-3 and TRBJ2-5; D is possibly TRBD2 (6 bases). This CDR3 is built from 15 residues. Deletions cut 0 bases from V and 4 bases from J, with 12 bases between. The germline gives CDR1 SGHTA, CDR2 FQGTGA. The CDR3 bases are TGTGCCAGCAGCTTAACGTTCGGGGGTGCAGAGACCCAGTACTTC. This codes for CASSLTFGGAETQYF.

The chain recombines TRBV20-1 with TRBJ2-1; D could derive from TRBD1 or TRBD2 (7 bases each). Between the trimmed V and J ends, which lost 6 bases and 9 bases, there was a span of 21 bases. CDR3 length: 14 amino acids. Germline V gene sequence: CDR1 DFQATT, CDR2 SNEGSKA (reference sequence). This CDR3 is CSAPSRGGLSEQFF. The CDR3 DNA reads TGCAGTGCCCCGAGCAGGGGGGGCCTCAGTGAGCAGTTCTTC.

This clonotype has a handful of counts. The rearrangement joins TRBV7-9 to TRBJ1-5, with D possibly matching TRBD1 (5 bases). Trimming removed 5 bases at V and 7 bases at J, with 21 bases between. Germline V lookup: CDR1 SEHNR, CDR2 FQNEAQ (reference sequence). The CDR3 has 16 residues. CDR3 nucleotides: TGTGCCAGCAGCCCAAGCGGGGGGGGTGGCGGACAGCCCCAGCATTTT. Its translation: CASSPSGGGGGQPQHF.

The chain carries TRBV7-8 and TRBJ1-5; possible D gene TRBD1, 5 bases. V was cut by 1 base and J by 3 bases, with 13 bases left in between. Germline V gene lookup returns CDR1 SGHVS and CDR2 FQNEAQ. CDR3 length equals 16 residues. CDR3 in DNA: TGTGCCAGCAGCTTAGGTGCGGGACCCTACAATCAGCCCCAGCATTTT. It encodes CASSLGAGPYNQPQHF.

This clonotype was observed a handful of times. The rearrangement uses TRBV12-3 or TRBV12-4 and TRBJ2-3; D remains unclear. V dropped 5 bases and J dropped 10 bases, with 10 bases sitting between them. The CDR3 length is 11 residues. The CDR3 coding sequence is TGTGCCAGCAGTCCCTCCCGGGCGCAGTATTTT. The encoded protein is CASSPSRAQYF.

This clonotype was picked up a small number of times. CDR3 in amino acids: CAIRTGTGQTSDTQYF. CDR3 sequence (DNA): TGTGCCATCAGGACAGGGACAGGACAAACTTCAGATACGCAGTATTTT. V gene TRBV10-3 combines with J gene TRBJ2-3; 8 bases are shared with TRBD1. Unmatched junction bases numbered 12, after V lost 6 bases and J lost 4 bases. This CDR3 contains 16 residues. Germline V CDR1 and CDR2: ENHRY, SYGVKD.

V gene TRBV4-1 combines with J gene TRBJ1-5; TRBD1 matches at 7 bases. V was clipped by 4 bases and J by 5 bases; unmatched bases: 5. CDR3 length equals 14 residues. The V gene's germline CDR1 is MGHRA and CDR2 YSYEKL. The chain's CDR3 is CASSPGQQHQPQHF. The CDR3 region has the DNA TGCGCCAGCAGCCCGGGACAGCAGCATCAGCCCCAGCATTTT.

The rearrangement uses TRBV12-3 or TRBV12-4 and TRBJ2-1; the match to TRBD2 covers 10 bases. V lost 1 base, J lost 8 bases, and 5 bases stayed unmatched. CDR3 length: 15 residues. The CDR3 spells CASSLVAGGRDEQFF. In DNA form, the CDR3 reads TGTGCCAGCAGTTTAGTAGCGGGGGGAAGAGATGAGCAGTTCTTC.

The chain joins TRBV6-2 or TRBV6-3 to TRBJ2-1; D is unresolved. Germline-derived CDR1 and CDR2 are MNHEY and SVGEGT. V dropped 11 bases and J dropped 9 bases, with 14 bases sitting between them. This CDR3 is built from 11 residues. CDR3 residues: CASADVTEQFF. CDR3 nucleotides: TGTGCCTCCGCGGACGTCACTGAGCAGTTCTTC.

The chain links TRBV3-1 to TRBJ2-3; weak D call: TRBD2 (5 bases). V was pared by 5 bases and J by 11 bases, with 14 bases between. The CDR3 totals 12 residues. Germline V gene data show CDR1 as LGHDT and CDR2 as YNNKEL (reference sequence). CDR3 sequence: CASSSSRRMQYF. The CDR3 DNA reads as TGTGCCAGCAGCTCCTCCAGGAGGATGCAGTATTTT.

This clonotype occurred many times. V usage is TRBV6-5 and J usage is TRBJ2-2; 10 bases line up with TRBD1. CDR1 is MNHEY and CDR2 is SVGAGI in the germline V gene. Trimming removed 3 bases from V and 7 bases from J; junction bases left unmatched: 5. The CDR3 runs 15 residues. CDR3 bases: TGTGCCAGCAGTTATCGGGACAGGGGTCGCGGGGAGCTGTTTTTT. Translating it yields CASSYRDRGRGELFF.

J is TRBJ2-1 and V is TRBV7-9; D is perhaps TRBD1 or TRBD2 (7 bases each). V was clipped by 5 bases and J by 8 bases, with 16 bases between them. Per germline, CDR1 SEHNR and CDR2 FQNEAQ (reference sequence). CDR3 length: 14 residues. CDR3 region: CASSLSGGVDEQFF. For the CDR3, the DNA is TGTGCCAGCAGCCTTTCAGGGGGGGTGGATGAGCAGTTCTTC. The variable domain in full, completed from reference TRBV7-9 and TRBJ2-1, reads DTGVSQNPRHKITKRGQNVTFRCDPISEHNRLYWYRQTLGQGPEFLTYFQNEAQLEKSRLLSDRFSAERPKGSFSTLEIQRTEQGDSAMYLCASSLSGGVDEQFFGPGTRLTVL.

This clonotype was seen a handful of times. The chain links TRBV5-1 to TRBJ1-6; perhaps TRBD1 as D (5 bases). This CDR3 spans 19 amino acids. Trimming stripped 5 bases from V and 0 bases from J, with 21 bases between. Germline V gene data show CDR1 as SGHRS and CDR2 as YFSETQ. CDR3 nucleotides: TGCGCCAGCAGTCTGGCCCCAGGGAGGTCTGCCTCCTATAATTCACCCCTCCACTTT. As protein: CASSLAPGRSASYNSPLHF.

This sequence joins TRBV12-3 or TRBV12-4 and TRBJ1-2; D is unresolved. The V gene lost 4 bases and the J gene lost 6 bases, with 12 bases spanning the gap. The CDR3 is made up of 13 amino acids. CDR3 nucleotide sequence: TGTGCCAGCAGTTCGGATTACCCGGATGGCTACACCTTC. Translating it yields CASSSDYPDGYTF.

There are a few counts of this clonotype. The genes are TRBV7-2 and TRBJ2-1, with unresolved D. V gave up 6 bases and J gave up 7 bases, with 13 bases separating them. Per germline, CDR1 SGHTA and CDR2 FQGNSA. CDR3 length: 13 amino acids. The CDR3 region has the DNA TGTGCCAGCAGTGGAAGCGCGCGGAATGAGCAGTTCTTC. Its protein is CASSGSARNEQFF.

This clonotype has more than one count but fewer than ten. This sequence joins TRBV19 and TRBJ2-4, with D hard to call. V lost 0 bases to trimming and J lost 10 bases, with 10 bases between them. Germline values: CDR1 LNHDA, CDR2 SQIVND (reference sequence). CDR3 length equals 13 residues. The DNA for the CDR3 is TGTGCCAGTAGTATAGATTACGCCACAATTCAGTACTTC. Amino acids: CASSIDYATIQYF.